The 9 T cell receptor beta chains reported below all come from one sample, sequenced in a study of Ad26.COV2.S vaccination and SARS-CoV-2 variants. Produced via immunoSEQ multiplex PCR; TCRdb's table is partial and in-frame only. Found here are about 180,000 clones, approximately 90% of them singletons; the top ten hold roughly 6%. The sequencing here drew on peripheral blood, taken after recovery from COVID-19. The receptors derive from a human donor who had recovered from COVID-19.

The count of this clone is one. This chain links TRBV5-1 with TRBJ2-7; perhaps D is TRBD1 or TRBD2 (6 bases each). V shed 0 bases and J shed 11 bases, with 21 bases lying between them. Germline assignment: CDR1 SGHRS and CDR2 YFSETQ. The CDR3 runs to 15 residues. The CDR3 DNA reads TGCGCCAGCAGCTTGGGCGGGACAAACCCTAAGGTGGAGTACTTC. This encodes CASSLGGTNPKVEYF.

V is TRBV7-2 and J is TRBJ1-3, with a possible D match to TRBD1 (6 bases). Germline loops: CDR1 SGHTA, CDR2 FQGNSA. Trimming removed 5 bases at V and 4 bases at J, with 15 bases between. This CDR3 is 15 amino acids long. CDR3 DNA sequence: TGTGCCAGCAGCCCCCGAGCAGGGGTCGGAAACACCATATATTTT. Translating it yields CASSPRAGVGNTIYF.

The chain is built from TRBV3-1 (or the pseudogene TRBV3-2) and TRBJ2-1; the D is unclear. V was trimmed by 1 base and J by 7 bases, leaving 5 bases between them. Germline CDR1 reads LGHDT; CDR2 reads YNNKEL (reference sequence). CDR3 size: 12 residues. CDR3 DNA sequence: TGTGCCAGCAGCCAAGTCTTGAATGAGCAGTTCTTC. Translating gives CASSQVLNEQFF.

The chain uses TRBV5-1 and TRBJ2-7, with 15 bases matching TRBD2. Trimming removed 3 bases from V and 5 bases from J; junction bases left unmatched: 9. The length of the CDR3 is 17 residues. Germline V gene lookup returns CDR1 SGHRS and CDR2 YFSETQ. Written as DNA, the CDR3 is TGCGCCAGCAGCTCTGGCCCGGGACTAGCGGGAGGACACGAGCAGTACTTC. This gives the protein CASSSGPGLAGGHEQYF.

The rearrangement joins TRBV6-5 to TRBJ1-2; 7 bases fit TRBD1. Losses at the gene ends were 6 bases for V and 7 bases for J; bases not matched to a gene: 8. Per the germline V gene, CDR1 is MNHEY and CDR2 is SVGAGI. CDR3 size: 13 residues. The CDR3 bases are TGTGCCAGCAGCGAGACAGGGAAGAGTGGCTACACCTTC. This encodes CASSETGKSGYTF.

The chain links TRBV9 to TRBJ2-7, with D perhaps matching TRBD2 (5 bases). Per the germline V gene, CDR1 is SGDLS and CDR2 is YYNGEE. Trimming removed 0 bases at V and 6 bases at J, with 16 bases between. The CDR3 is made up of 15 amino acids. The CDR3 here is CASSVAAEASGEQYF. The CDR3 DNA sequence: TGTGCCAGCAGCGTAGCAGCGGAGGCTTCTGGCGAGCAGTACTTC.

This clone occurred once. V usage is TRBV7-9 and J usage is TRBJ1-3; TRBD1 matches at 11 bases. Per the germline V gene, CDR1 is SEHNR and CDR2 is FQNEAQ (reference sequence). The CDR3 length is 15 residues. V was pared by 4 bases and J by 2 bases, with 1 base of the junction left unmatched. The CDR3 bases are TGTGCCAGCAGCTGGGGACAGGGGGCTGGAAACACCATATATTTT. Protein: CASSWGQGAGNTIYF.

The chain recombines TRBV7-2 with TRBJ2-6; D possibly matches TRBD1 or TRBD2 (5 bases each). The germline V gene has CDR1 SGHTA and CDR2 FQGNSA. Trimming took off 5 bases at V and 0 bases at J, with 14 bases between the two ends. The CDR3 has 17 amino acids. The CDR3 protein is CASSPGTGNSGANVLTF. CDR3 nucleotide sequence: TGTGCCAGCAGCCCGGGGACGGGAAACTCTGGGGCCAACGTCCTGACTTTC.

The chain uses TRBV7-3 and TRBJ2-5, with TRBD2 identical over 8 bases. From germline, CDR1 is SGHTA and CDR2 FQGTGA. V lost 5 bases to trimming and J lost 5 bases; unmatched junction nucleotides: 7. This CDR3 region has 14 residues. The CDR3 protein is CASSPGGGTETQYF. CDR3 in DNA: TGTGCCAGCAGCCCCGGGGGGGGGACGGAGACCCAGTACTTC.